This entry lists 24 T cell receptor beta chains sequenced from one sample in a study of CD8 T cells in ankylosing spondylitis. MiXCR was run by TCRdb on the 5' RACE reads, yielding one entry per CDR3 protein. The data hold 300,000 to 350,000 distinct CDR3 sequences, with around 20% observed a single time. Input material: blood, either unsorted or a sorted T cell fraction (not recorded which). The receptors were gathered from a female donor with ankylosing spondylitis or in good health (not recorded which).

This clonotype was seen ten or more times. This sequence joins TRBV5-1 and TRBJ2-1; D is perhaps TRBD2 (6 bases). Germline V lookup: CDR1 SGHRS, CDR2 YFSETQ. V lost 0 bases to trimming and J lost 8 bases, with 18 bases between them. The CDR3 is 16 residues long. The CDR3 DNA sequence: TGCGCCAGCAGCTTGGCAGGAGGGACCCACCTTGATGAGCAGTTCTTC. Amino acids: CASSLAGGTHLDEQFF.

This clonotype was detected ten times or more. The chain has TRBV12-3 or TRBV12-4 and TRBJ1-1; tentatively, D is TRBD1 (6 bases). The CDR3 runs 14 residues. The V end lost 7 bases, the J end lost 2 bases, and 14 bases lay between the germline ends. Here the CDR3 DNA reads TGTGCCAGCACCGGGGGGGCCCGAAACACTGAAGCTTTCTTT. Translated, it gives CASTGGARNTEAFF.

This clonotype was counted a few times. The CDR3 sequence is CASRTLSGPDQPQHF. CDR3 nucleotides: TGTGCCAGTAGGACGCTGTCGGGGCCCGATCAGCCCCAGCATTTT. The V and J genes are TRBV19 and TRBJ1-5; TRBD1 might be the D (5 bases). Germline V gene lookup returns CDR1 LNHDA and CDR2 SQIVND (reference sequence). V was pared by 6 bases and J by 5 bases, with 17 bases between. This CDR3 has 15 amino acids.

The chain has TRBV19 and TRBJ2-3; TRBD1 is a possible D gene (5 bases). Trimming took 7 bases from V and 4 from J, leaving 15 bases between them. CDR1 is LNHDA and CDR2 is SQIVND in the germline V gene (reference sequence). The CDR3 is 14 residues long. In DNA form, the CDR3 reads TGTGCCAGTAAAGTCGGCAGGGTGGCAGATACGCAGTATTTT. Protein sequence: CASKVGRVADTQYF.

This clonotype was picked up a small number of times. This rearrangement joins TRBV4-3 to TRBJ1-2; 8 bases match TRBD1. The CDR3 consists of 16 residues. Germline-derived CDR1 and CDR2 are LGHNA and YSLEER. V shed 4 bases, J shed 5 bases, and the junction held 12 bases outside the gene matches. The CDR3 DNA reads TGCGCCAGCAGCCTGGGAACGGGACAGGTGACTTATGGCTACACCTTC. This gives the protein CASSLGTGQVTYGYTF.

This clonotype has just a few counts. The gene calls are TRBV30 and TRBJ2-3, with unresolved D. CDR3 length: 12 amino acids. Looked up from germline, CDR1 is GTSNPN and CDR2 is SVGIG (reference sequence). The V gene lost 3 bases and the J gene lost 6 bases, with 10 bases spanning the gap. CDR3 sequence reads: CAWRVVLDTQYF. DNA of the CDR3: TGTGCCTGGAGAGTCGTTCTGGATACGCAGTATTTT.

V is TRBV30 and J is TRBJ1-5; D remains ambiguous. V was pared by 6 bases and J by 6 bases, with 12 bases between. CDR1 GTSNPN and CDR2 SVGIG come from the germline V gene (reference sequence). The CDR3 contains 12 residues. The CDR3 reads CACRVGVQPQHF. Here the CDR3 DNA reads TGTGCCTGTAGGGTTGGGGTTCAGCCCCAGCATTTT.

This clonotype was picked up a small number of times. The chain links TRBV28 to TRBJ1-4; the D is unclear. The CDR3 contains 12 residues. Trimming pared 5 bases from V and 5 bases from J, leaving 6 bases between. The germline gives CDR1 MDHEN, CDR2 SYDVKM. The CDR3 DNA sequence: TGTGCCAGCAGTAGGGCGAATGAAAAACTGTTTTTT. This encodes CASSRANEKLFF.

This clonotype was counted only a few times. The CDR3 loop is CASSPGTSGRNEQFF. The CDR3 DNA is TGTGCCAGCAGCCCGGGGACTAGCGGGAGGAATGAGCAGTTCTTC. The chain is built from TRBV5-4 and TRBJ2-1; 15 bases are shared with TRBD2. Germline trimming cut 4 bases from V and 7 bases from J; bases unmatched to any gene: 3. CDR1 SGHNT and CDR2 YYREEE come from the germline V gene (reference sequence). The CDR3 contains 15 residues.

This rearrangement joins TRBV7-3 to TRBJ2-6; TRBD1 might be the D (7 bases). CDR1 SGHTA and CDR2 FQGTGA come from the germline V gene. This CDR3 is 13 amino acids long. Trimming pared 5 bases from V and 13 bases from J, leaving 15 bases between. In nucleotides, the CDR3 is TGTGCCAGCAGCGGACTCAGGGGGGAGGTCCTGACTTTC. As protein: CASSGLRGEVLTF. The full variable domain, in which reference TRBV7-3 and TRBJ2-6 provide the parts outside the CDR3, is GAGVSQTPSNKVTEKGKYVELRCDPISGHTALYWYRQSLGQGPEFLIYFQGTGAADDSGLPNDRFFAVRPEGSVSTLKIQRTERGDSAVYLCASSGLRGEVLTFGAGSRLTVL.

This clonotype occurred a few times. The chain recombines TRBV5-6 with TRBJ2-3; D is ambiguous. The CDR3 runs to 15 residues. V lost 0 bases to trimming and J lost 4 bases, with 12 bases between them. Germline V lookup: CDR1 SGHDT, CDR2 YYEEEE. The CDR3 here is CASSLDSWASDTQYF. The CDR3 DNA sequence: TGTGCCAGCAGCTTGGACTCCTGGGCATCAGATACGCAGTATTTT.

The V gene is TRBV9, the J gene TRBJ2-5, with a weak D call TRBD2 (6 bases). The V gene lost 3 bases and the J gene lost 1 base, with 10 bases spanning the gap. CDR1 and CDR2 (germline): SGDLS, YYNGEE. The CDR3 totals 14 residues. The CDR3 sequence is CASSESGLQETQYF. The CDR3 DNA reads TGTGCCAGCAGCGAAAGCGGGCTCCAAGAGACCCAGTACTTC.

V and J are TRBV21-1 and TRBJ2-7; the table assigns TRBD2, which was not confirmed against the DNA. TRBV21-1 is a known pseudogene. CDR3 length: 16 amino acids. In nucleotides, the CDR3 is TGTGCCAGCAGCAAACGGAAACTAGCGGGGGCATACGAGCAGTACTTC. Translating gives CASSKRKLAGAYEQYF.

This clonotype has only a few counts. The rearrangement links TRBV6-1 to TRBJ1-5, with D hard to call. Trimming removed 6 bases at V and 2 bases at J, with 14 bases between. From germline, CDR1 is MNHNS and CDR2 SASEGT. This CDR3 is 15 amino acids long. The CDR3 here is CASRTLLGGNQPQHF. CDR3 nucleotide sequence: TGTGCCAGCAGGACGTTATTAGGCGGCAATCAGCCCCAGCATTTT.

This clonotype appeared a few times. The chain joins TRBV18 to TRBJ1-1; 7 bases fit TRBD1. CDR3 length: 14 amino acids. Per the germline V gene, CDR1 is KGHSH and CDR2 is LQKENI. V shed 3 bases and J 11 bases; nucleotides not matched to a gene: 12. CDR3 protein: CASSPPGTAVMAFF. CDR3 in DNA: TGTGCCAGCTCACCGCCCGGGACAGCCGTCATGGCTTTCTTT.

The CDR3 sequence: CASSGGGGLTYEQYF. The DNA for the CDR3 is TGTGCCAGCAGTGGCGGGGGGGGCCTAACCTACGAGCAGTACTTC. The V call is TRBV12-3 or TRBV12-4, the J call TRBJ2-7; 9 nucleotides match TRBD2. This CDR3 has 15 amino acids. Trimming at V came to 5 bases and at J to 2 bases, leaving 7 bases not matched to a gene.

This clonotype has just a few counts. The CDR3 sequence is CSSYYGQNNEQFF. CDR3 sequence (DNA): TGCAGTTCCTACTATGGCCAAAACAATGAGCAGTTCTTC. The chain is built from TRBV20-1 and TRBJ2-1; D remains unclear. CDR1 is DFQATT, CDR2 SNEGSKA, per germline (reference sequence). The V end lost 8 bases, the J end lost 5 bases, and 16 bases lay between the germline ends. The CDR3 totals 13 residues.

The chain couples TRBV6-6 to TRBJ1-2; weak D call: TRBD1 (5 bases). CDR1 is MNHNY and CDR2 is SVGAGI in the germline V gene (reference sequence). The CDR3 runs 13 residues. Trimming took off 6 bases at V and 8 bases at J, with 16 bases between the two ends. CDR3 DNA: TGTGCCAGCAGCCCCGGGAGGGGTGGGGGCTACACCTTC. This sequence encodes CASSPGRGGGYTF.

In its sample, this clonotype was seen many times. One end of the junction is discordant with germline, which a read error may explain. The chain carries TRBV12-3 or TRBV12-4 and TRBJ1-1; D uncertain. This CDR3 comprises 11 residues. The CDR3 nucleotides read TGTGCCAGCAGGGTGAAGACTGAAGCTTTCTTT. It encodes CASRVKTEAFF.

At least ten counts were recorded for this clonotype. The chain joins TRBV6-5 to TRBJ2-7, with D tentatively TRBD1 (6 bases). The CDR3 covers 16 residues. V was pared by 4 bases and J by 1 base, with 17 bases between. The germline CDR1 and CDR2 sequences are MNHEY and SVGAGI. Here the CDR3 reads CASSLEWGRGSYEQYF. The DNA of the CDR3 is TGTGCCAGCAGTTTAGAATGGGGGCGAGGGTCCTACGAGCAGTACTTC.

The V and J genes are TRBV25-1 and TRBJ1-6, with D hard to call. Trimming removed 5 bases from V and 7 bases from J, with 15 bases in between. This CDR3 has 15 amino acids. Germline V CDR1 and CDR2: MGHDK, SYGVNS. Here the CDR3 reads CASSIKGRFNSPLHF. CDR3 DNA sequence: TGTGCCAGCAGTATAAAAGGGAGGTTCAATTCACCCCTCCACTTT.

The chain carries TRBV5-1 and TRBJ2-2, with a tentative D call TRBD2 (5 bases). Looked up from germline, CDR1 is SGHRS and CDR2 is YFSETQ. The CDR3 has 16 residues. Between the trimmed V and J ends, which lost 0 bases and 6 bases, there was a span of 15 bases. CDR3 nucleotide sequence: TGCGCCAGCAGCTTGGGAGGCGGGCCATTACCCGGGGAGCTGTTTTTT. This gives the protein CASSLGGGPLPGELFF.

CDR3 sequence: CASSLGKSGTRGYNEQFF. In DNA form, the CDR3 reads TGTGCCAGCAGTTTAGGGAAGTCAGGGACTAGGGGATACAATGAGCAGTTCTTC. The genes are TRBV12-3 or TRBV12-4 and TRBJ2-1; TRBD2 aligns across 8 bases. J lost 4 bases, V lost 1 base, and 12 bases had no gene match. The CDR3 is 18 amino acids.

This clonotype was detected ten times or more. The chain uses TRBV6-1 and TRBJ1-1; 11 bases match TRBD1. The germline gives CDR1 MNHNS, CDR2 SASEGT. The ends lost 7 bases at V and 4 bases at J; junction bases unmatched: 8. This CDR3 has 15 residues. The CDR3 loop is CASNARGQGGTEAFF. CDR3 nucleotide sequence: TGTGCCAGCAACGCGAGGGGACAGGGGGGCACTGAAGCTTTCTTT.